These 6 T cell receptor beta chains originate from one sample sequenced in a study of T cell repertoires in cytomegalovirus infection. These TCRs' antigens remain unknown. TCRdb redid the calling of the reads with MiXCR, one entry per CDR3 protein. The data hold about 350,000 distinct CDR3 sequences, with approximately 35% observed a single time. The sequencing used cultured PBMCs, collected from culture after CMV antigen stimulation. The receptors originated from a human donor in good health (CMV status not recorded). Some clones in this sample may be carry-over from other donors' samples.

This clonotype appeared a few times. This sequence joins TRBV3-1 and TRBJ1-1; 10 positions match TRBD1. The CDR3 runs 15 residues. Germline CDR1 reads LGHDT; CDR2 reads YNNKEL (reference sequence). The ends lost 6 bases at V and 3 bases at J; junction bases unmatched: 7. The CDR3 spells CASRQSDRGDTEAFF. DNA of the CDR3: TGTGCCAGCAGACAATCGGACAGGGGGGACACTGAAGCTTTCTTT. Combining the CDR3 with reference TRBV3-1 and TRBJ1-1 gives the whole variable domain DTAVSQTPKYLVTQMGNDKSIKCEQNLGHDTMYWYKQDSKKFLKIMFSYNNKELIINETVPNRFSPKSPDKAHLNLHINSLELGDSAVYFCASRQSDRGDTEAFFGQGTRLTVV.

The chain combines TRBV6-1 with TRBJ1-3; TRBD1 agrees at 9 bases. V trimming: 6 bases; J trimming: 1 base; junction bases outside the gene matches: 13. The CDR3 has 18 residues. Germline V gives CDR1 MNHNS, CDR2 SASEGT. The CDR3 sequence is CASREPGQGTISGNTIYF. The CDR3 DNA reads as TGTGCCAGCAGAGAACCGGGACAGGGAACGATATCTGGAAACACCATATATTTT.

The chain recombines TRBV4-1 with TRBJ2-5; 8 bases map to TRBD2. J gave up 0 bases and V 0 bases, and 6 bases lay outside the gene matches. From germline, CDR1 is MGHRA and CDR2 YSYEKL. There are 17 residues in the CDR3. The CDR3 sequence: CASSQDLQTSDQETQYF. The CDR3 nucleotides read TGCGCCAGCAGCCAAGATCTTCAGACTAGCGACCAAGAGACCCAGTACTTC.

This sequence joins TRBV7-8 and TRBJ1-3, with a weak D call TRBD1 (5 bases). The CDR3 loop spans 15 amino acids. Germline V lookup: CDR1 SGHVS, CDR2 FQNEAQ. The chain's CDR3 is CAGGAGQSSGNTIYF. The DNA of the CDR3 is TGTGCTGGTGGTGCGGGGCAGAGCTCTGGAAACACCATATATTTT.

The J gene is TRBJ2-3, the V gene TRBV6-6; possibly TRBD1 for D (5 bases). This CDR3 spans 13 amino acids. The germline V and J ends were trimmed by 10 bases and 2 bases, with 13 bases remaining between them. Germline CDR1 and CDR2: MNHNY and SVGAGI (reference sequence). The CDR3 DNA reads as TGTGCCATCTCTAGGACAAACACAGATACGCAGTATTTT. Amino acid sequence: CAISRTNTDTQYF.

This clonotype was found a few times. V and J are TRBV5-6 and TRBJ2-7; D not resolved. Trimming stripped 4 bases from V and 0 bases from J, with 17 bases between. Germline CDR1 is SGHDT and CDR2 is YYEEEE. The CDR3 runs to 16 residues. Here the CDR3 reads CASSDGQLPSSYEQYF. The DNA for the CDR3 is TGTGCCAGCAGCGATGGGCAACTGCCTAGCTCCTACGAGCAGTACTTC.